The 6 T cell receptor beta chains listed next were all sequenced from one sample in a study of type 1 regulatory T cells. Via MiXCR, TCRdb re-called the reads, giving one row per CDR3 protein. Of approximately 97,000 distinct CDR3 sequences in the sample, roughly a third were seen once. The specimen sequenced was CD4+ T cells, either the whole sample or a sorted fraction (not recorded which). The receptors originated from a human donor in good health.

The gene calls are TRBV5-1 and TRBJ2-2; D is unclear. Per germline, CDR1 SGHRS and CDR2 YFSETQ. V lost 1 base and J lost 3, with 10 bases in between. There are 15 residues in the CDR3. The DNA of the CDR3 is TGCGCCAGCAGCTTGCTATCTCTAGACACCGGGGAGCTGTTTTTT. This translates into CASSLLSLDTGELFF.

Only a few counts were recorded for this clonotype. The V gene is TRBV7-9, the J gene TRBJ2-5, with 7 bases aligning to TRBD1. The CDR3 is made up of 14 amino acids. From germline, CDR1 is SEHNR and CDR2 FQNEAQ (reference sequence). Germline trimming cut 2 bases from V and 3 bases from J; bases unmatched to any gene: 3. The CDR3: CASSLFDREETQYF. The CDR3 DNA is TGTGCCAGCAGCTTATTTGACAGGGAAGAGACCCAGTACTTC.

The chain joins TRBV27 to TRBJ2-1, with D possibly TRBD2 on 5 matching bases. V dropped 6 bases and J dropped 9 bases, with 15 bases sitting between them. From germline, CDR1 is MNHEY and CDR2 SMNVEV (reference sequence). The CDR3 length is 13 residues. CDR3 sequence (DNA): TGTGCCAGCAGGGAGGTCACGGGAATTGAGCAGTTCTTC. Translating it yields CASREVTGIEQFF.

This clonotype occurred a few times. The rearrangement links TRBV20-1 to TRBJ2-1; 7 bases are shared with TRBD2. Germline trimming cut 8 bases from V and 6 bases from J; bases unmatched to any gene: 7. CDR3 size: 12 residues. Looked up from germline, CDR1 is DFQATT and CDR2 is SNEGSKA (reference sequence). CDR3 sequence (DNA): TGCAGTCCTTCCGGGACTACCAATGAGCAGTTCTTC. Amino acid sequence: CSPSGTTNEQFF.

The chain uses TRBV5-1 and TRBJ2-3, with 9 bases identical to TRBD2. Trimming at V came to 0 bases and at J to 0 bases, leaving 2 bases not matched to a gene. This CDR3 spans 16 amino acids. Germline V CDR1 and CDR2: SGHRS, YFSETQ. The CDR3 DNA follows: TGCGCCAGCAGCTTGGGACTAGCGGAGAGCACAGATACGCAGTATTTT. This codes for CASSLGLAESTDTQYF.

This clonotype showed up just a few times. The chain couples TRBV9 to TRBJ1-1; D gene unclear. V gave up 0 bases and J gave up 1 base, with 4 bases separating them. This CDR3 comprises 13 residues. The V gene's germline CDR1 is SGDLS and CDR2 YYNGEE. The CDR3 loop is CASSVGRNTEAFF. CDR3 DNA sequence: TGTGCCAGCAGCGTAGGTAGGAACACTGAAGCTTTCTTT.